This T cell receptor beta chain was sequenced for a study of cytomegalovirus exposure and HLA in healthy donors. The length of the CDR3 is 12 residues. The V and J ends lost 9 bases and 1 base respectively, with 9 bases between them. Germline-derived CDR1 and CDR2 are MNHEY and SVGAGI. Study-wide findings and caveats: Researchers reported that a few CMV-associated chains were confirmed in vitro as CMV antigen-specific.

Profiling relied on immunoSEQ multiplex PCR, and the TCRdb table lists in-frame clones only, not all of them. Of about 140,000 clones in the sample, approximately 87% are singletons; the top ten hold approximately 3%. As to this clone: Its antigen is not identified.

The chain carries TRBV6-5 and TRBJ1-1; maybe TRBD1 (5 bases). The sequencing input was PBMCs. This TCR was sampled from a man aged 18 to 29 in good health and CMV-seronegative. The CDR3 loop reads CASTTGNTEAFF. DNA for the CDR3: TGTGCCAGTACAACAGGGAACACTGAAGCTTTCTTT.